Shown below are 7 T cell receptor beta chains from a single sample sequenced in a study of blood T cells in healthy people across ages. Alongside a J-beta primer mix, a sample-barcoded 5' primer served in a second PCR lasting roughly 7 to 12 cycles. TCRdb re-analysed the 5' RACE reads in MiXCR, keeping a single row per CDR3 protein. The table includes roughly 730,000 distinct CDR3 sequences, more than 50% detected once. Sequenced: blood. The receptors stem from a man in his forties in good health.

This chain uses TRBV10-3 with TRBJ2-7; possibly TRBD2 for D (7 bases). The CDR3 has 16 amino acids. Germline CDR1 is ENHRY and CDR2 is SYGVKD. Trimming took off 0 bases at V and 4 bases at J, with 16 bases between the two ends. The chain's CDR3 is CAISESEGGIRYEQYF. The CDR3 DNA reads TGTGCCATCAGTGAGTCGGAGGGGGGGATCAGATACGAGCAGTACTTC.

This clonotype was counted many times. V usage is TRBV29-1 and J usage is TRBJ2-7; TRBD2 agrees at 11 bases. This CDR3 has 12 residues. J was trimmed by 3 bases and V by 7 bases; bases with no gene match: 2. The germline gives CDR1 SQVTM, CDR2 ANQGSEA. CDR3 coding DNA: TGCAGCGCAACTAGCGGGAGCTACGAGCAGTACTTC. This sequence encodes CSATSGSYEQYF.

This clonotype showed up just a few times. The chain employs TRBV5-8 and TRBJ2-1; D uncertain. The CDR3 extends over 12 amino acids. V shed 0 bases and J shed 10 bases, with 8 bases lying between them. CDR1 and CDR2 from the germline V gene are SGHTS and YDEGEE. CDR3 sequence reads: CASSLGPREQFF. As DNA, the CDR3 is TGTGCCAGCAGCTTGGGGCCCAGGGAGCAGTTCTTC.

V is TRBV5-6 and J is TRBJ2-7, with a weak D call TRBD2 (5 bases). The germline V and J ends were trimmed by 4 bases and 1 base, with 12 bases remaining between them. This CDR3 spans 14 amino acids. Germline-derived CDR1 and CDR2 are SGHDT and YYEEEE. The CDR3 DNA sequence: TGTGCCAGCAGCACGGGGATACCTTCCTACGAGCAGTACTTC. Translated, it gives CASSTGIPSYEQYF.

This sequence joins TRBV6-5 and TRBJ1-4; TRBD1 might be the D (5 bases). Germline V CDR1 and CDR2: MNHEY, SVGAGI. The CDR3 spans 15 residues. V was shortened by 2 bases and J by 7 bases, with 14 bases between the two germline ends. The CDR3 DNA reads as TGTGCCAGCAGTTACGCGCAGCGGGGGGGTGAAAAACTGTTTTTT. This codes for CASSYAQRGGEKLFF.

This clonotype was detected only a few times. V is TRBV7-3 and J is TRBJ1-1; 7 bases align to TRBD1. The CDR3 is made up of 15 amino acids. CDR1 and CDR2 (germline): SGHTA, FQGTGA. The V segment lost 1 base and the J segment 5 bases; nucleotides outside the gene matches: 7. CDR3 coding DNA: TGTGCCAGCAGCTTAAAGGGGGCTGGGGGGACTGAAGCTTTCTTT. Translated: CASSLKGAGGTEAFF.

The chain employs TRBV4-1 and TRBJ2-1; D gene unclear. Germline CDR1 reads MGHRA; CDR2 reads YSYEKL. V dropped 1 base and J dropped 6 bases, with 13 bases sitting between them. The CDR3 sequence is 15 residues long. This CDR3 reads CASSQVGLSANEQFF. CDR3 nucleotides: TGCGCCAGCAGCCAAGTCGGGCTAAGTGCCAATGAGCAGTTCTTC.